A single sample gave rise to the 28 T cell receptor beta chains below, sequenced in a study of beta chain features in type 1 diabetes. TCRB transcripts that were expressed got sequenced, as all of the isolated RNA had been reverse transcribed. Repertoires were generated with immunoSEQ multiplex PCR, while TCRdb's copy carries only in-frame clones and drops some. The repertoire consists of about 320,000 clones, with less than 15% occurring once and the leading ten covering 6.7%. Sequenced sample: central memory CD4+ T cells from blood. The receptors stem from a man aged 30 to 39 in good health.

The genes are TRBV7-2 and TRBJ2-3, with D possibly matching TRBD2 (6 bases). From germline, CDR1 is SGHTA and CDR2 FQGNSA. Trimming removed 5 bases at V and 5 bases at J, with 11 bases between. There are 13 residues in the CDR3. The CDR3 DNA reads as TGTGCCAGCAGCCGACTAGTCCGAGATACGCAGTATTTT. The encoded protein is CASSRLVRDTQYF.

The chain combines TRBV11-2 with TRBJ1-2, with 9 bases aligning to TRBD1. V gave up 5 bases and J gave up 8 bases; unmatched junction bases: 12. This CDR3 has 15 residues. The V gene's germline CDR1 is SGHAT and CDR2 FQNNGV. The CDR3 here is CASSGWDRAGKGYTF. Here the CDR3 DNA reads TGTGCCAGCAGCGGATGGGACAGGGCGGGGAAGGGCTACACCTTC.

This clone was seen a few times. This chain uses TRBV6-5 with TRBJ1-2, with D unclear. The V gene lost 4 bases and the J gene lost 4 bases, with 10 bases spanning the gap. Germline V gene lookup returns CDR1 MNHEY and CDR2 SVGAGI. The CDR3 is 13 residues long. The CDR3 spells CASSSSSGYGYTF. DNA of the CDR3: TGTGCCAGCAGTTCGTCTAGTGGCTATGGCTACACCTTC.

As regards this clone: The same CDR3 can be traced to other DNA sequences in this sample. The chain joins TRBV18 to TRBJ1-5, with a weak D call TRBD1 (5 bases). V dropped 3 bases and J dropped 5 bases, with 8 bases sitting between them. The CDR3 extends over 13 amino acids. CDR1 KGHSH and CDR2 LQKENI come from the germline V gene. The DNA of the CDR3 is TGTGCCAGCTCACCGTCCAGGGATCAGCCCCAGCATTTT. Amino acids: CASSPSRDQPQHF.

The gene calls are TRBV11-2 and TRBJ2-7; TRBD2 might be the D (6 bases). The germline gives CDR1 SGHAT, CDR2 FQNNGV. With 4 bases removed from V and 4 bases from J, the gap between germline ends came to 11 bases. This CDR3 is built from 13 residues. In DNA form, the CDR3 reads TGTGCCAGCAGCTCAAGTGGGGGGTACGAGCAGTACGTC. This sequence encodes CASSSSGGYEQYV.

This clone was picked up a small number of times. This sequence joins TRBV21-1 and TRBJ1-1. TRBV21-1 is classified as a pseudogene. The CDR3 covers 15 residues. CDR3 protein: CASSKALRPNPEAFF. The CDR3 nucleotides are TGTGCCAGCAGCAAAGCGCTGAGGCCGAATCCTGAAGCTTTCTTT.

This clone was recorded at least ten times. The CDR3 is CASSAGDEQFF. The CDR3 DNA reads as TGTGCCAGCAGCGCTGGGGATGAGCAGTTCTTC. The chain employs TRBV7-2 and TRBJ2-1; D call uncertain. CDR3 length: 11 residues. Between the trimmed V and J ends, which lost 5 bases and 8 bases, there was a span of 7 bases. The germline V gene has CDR1 SGHTA and CDR2 FQGNSA.

This clone was seen only a few times. The chain links TRBV5-1 to TRBJ2-6; possible D gene TRBD1, 5 bases. V was shortened by 6 bases and J by 0 bases, with 10 bases between the two germline ends. Germline V gene lookup returns CDR1 SGHRS and CDR2 YFSETQ. The CDR3 loop spans 15 amino acids. The CDR3 DNA sequence: TGCGCCAGCATCGAAGGGGTCTCTGGGGCCAACGTCCTGACTTTC. It encodes CASIEGVSGANVLTF.

Here the CDR3 DNA reads TGTGCCATCAGTGATCCAGCGGGACTAGCGGGGCCCTCATACAATGAGCAGTTCTTC. Translation: CAISDPAGLAGPSYNEQFF. V and J are TRBV10-3 and TRBJ2-1, with 13 bases aligning to TRBD2. The V gene end was trimmed by 3 bases and the J gene end by 4 bases; junction bases not matched to a gene: 12. The CDR3 spans 19 residues. Germline V gene sequence: CDR1 ENHRY, CDR2 SYGVKD.

The chain carries TRBV6-6 and TRBJ2-5; tentatively, D is TRBD1 or TRBD2 (5 bases each). The CDR3 has 14 amino acids. CDR1 is MNHNY, CDR2 SVGAGI, per germline (reference sequence). V shed 4 bases and J shed 10 bases, with 19 bases lying between them. The CDR3 loop is CASSSQGPRGIQYF. In DNA, the CDR3 is TGTGCCAGCAGTTCCCAGGGACCTCGTGGTATCCAGTACTTC.

The chain is built from TRBV2 and TRBJ1-4, with TRBD1 matching 8 bases. The CDR3 totals 14 residues. Germline loops: CDR1 SNHLY, CDR2 FYNNEI. The ends lost 5 bases at V and 8 bases at J; junction bases unmatched: 7. The CDR3, as DNA: TGTGCCAGCAGTCCGGACAGGGTTCGGGAAAAACTGTTTTTT. It specifies CASSPDRVREKLFF.

The chain uses TRBV6-1 and TRBJ1-1; D is ambiguous. Trimming shortened V by 2 bases and J by 1 base, and 8 bases separated the two germline ends. This CDR3 is built from 14 residues. Germline-derived CDR1 and CDR2 are MNHNS and SASEGT. CDR3 DNA sequence: TGTGCCAGCAGTGAAAGGCCCAGGAACACTGAAGCTTTCTTT. It encodes CASSERPRNTEAFF.

A remark on this clone: Different DNA sequences within this sample yield the same CDR3. The CDR3 DNA follows: TGTGCCAGCAGCCCAGGGACAGACTATGGCTACACCTTC. This gives the protein CASSPGTDYGYTF. The chain employs TRBV7-2 and TRBJ1-2, with TRBD1 identical over 7 bases. The CDR3 contains 13 residues. From germline, CDR1 is SGHTA and CDR2 FQGNSA. V lost 5 bases to trimming and J lost 3 bases; unmatched junction nucleotides: 3.

This clone turned up a few times. The chain employs TRBV9 and TRBJ2-1; tentatively, D is TRBD2 (5 bases). CDR3 length equals 15 residues. Germline V lookup: CDR1 SGDLS, CDR2 YYNGEE. V was shortened by 3 bases and J by 0 bases, with 10 bases between the two germline ends. CDR3 sequence: CASSAEGRSYNEQFF. The CDR3 nucleotides are TGTGCCAGCAGCGCAGAGGGTCGCTCCTACAATGAGCAGTTCTTC.

Only a few counts were recorded for this clone. At one end, the junction sequence differs from germline, possibly due to a read error. Within the sample, other DNA sequences also encode this same CDR3. V usage is TRBV5-1 and J usage is TRBJ1-2; D not certain. The CDR3 runs 12 residues. Germline lookup yields CDR1 SGHRS and CDR2 YFSETQ. The CDR3: CASSLTNYGYTF. In nucleotides, the CDR3 is TGTGCCAGCAGCTTGACAAACTATGGCTACACCTTC.

The V call is TRBV5-1, the J call TRBJ2-2; TRBD2 is a possible D gene (6 bases). CDR1 is SGHRS and CDR2 is YFSETQ in the germline V gene. Between the trimmed V and J ends, which lost 5 bases and 4 bases, there was a span of 15 bases. The CDR3 runs 15 residues. The CDR3 region is CASRSSGTSTGELFF. In nucleotides, the CDR3 is TGCGCCAGCAGATCGTCCGGGACTTCCACCGGGGAGCTGTTTTTT.

The J gene is TRBJ1-2, the V gene TRBV7-2, with a weak D call TRBD1 (5 bases). The CDR3 is 12 amino acids. Trimming pared 1 base from V and 7 bases from J, leaving 7 bases between. Germline CDR1 and CDR2: SGHTA and FQGNSA. In DNA form, the CDR3 reads TGTGCCAGCAGCTTAGACGGGGGTGGCTACACCTTC. Its translation is CASSLDGGGYTF.

This clone was seen only a few times. The chain joins TRBV9 to TRBJ2-5; 8 positions agree with TRBD2. The V segment lost 3 bases and the J segment 5 bases; nucleotides outside the gene matches: 6. Per germline, CDR1 SGDLS and CDR2 YYNGEE. The CDR3 is 14 residues long. CDR3 protein: CASSGGLVLETQYF. DNA for the CDR3: TGTGCCAGCAGCGGGGGACTAGTACTGGAGACCCAGTACTTC.

This clone was picked up a small number of times. The chain recombines TRBV7-9 with TRBJ1-4; D remains unclear. The CDR3 loop spans 11 amino acids. Germline CDR1 reads SEHNR; CDR2 reads FQNEAQ (reference sequence). V was clipped by 5 bases and J by 8 bases, with 6 bases between them. CDR3 in DNA: TGTGCCAGCAGCGCAACAGAAAAACTGTTTTTT. Its translation: CASSATEKLFF.

V gene TRBV2 combines with J gene TRBJ1-1, with a tentative D call TRBD1 (6 bases). Looked up from germline, CDR1 is SNHLY and CDR2 is FYNNEI. The CDR3 has 13 amino acids. Trimming removed 8 bases from V and 3 bases from J, with 13 bases in between. CDR3 bases: TGTGCCAGCGAACAGGGAAGGGACACTGAAGCTTTCTTT. Amino acids: CASEQGRDTEAFF. The entire variable domain, with the rest obtained from reference TRBV2 and TRBJ1-1, is as follows: EPEVTQTPSHQVTQMGQEVILRCVPISNHLYFYWYRQILGQKVEFLVSFYNNEISEKSEIFDDQFSVERPDGSNFTLKIRSTKLEDSAMYFCASEQGRDTEAFFGQGTRLTVV.

The chain uses TRBV19 and TRBJ1-5, with 7 positions matching TRBD1. This CDR3 contains 15 residues. The trim removed 1 base at V and 5 bases at J, leaving 5 bases unmatched. The germline V gene has CDR1 LNHDA and CDR2 SQIVND (reference sequence). CDR3 residues: CASSIGTGKYQPQHF. CDR3 DNA: TGTGCCAGTAGTATAGGGACAGGAAAGTATCAGCCCCAGCATTTT.

This clone has only a few counts. The chain employs TRBV4-3 and TRBJ2-1; 7 bases match TRBD1. This CDR3 contains 15 residues. Germline CDR1 and CDR2: LGHNA and YSLEER. Losses at the gene ends were 1 base for V and 5 bases for J; bases not matched to a gene: 5. The CDR3 coding sequence is TGCGCCAGCAGCCAAGTCTGGCAGGGGGACAATGAGCAGTTCTTC. Protein product: CASSQVWQGDNEQFF.

The chain recombines TRBV7-2 with TRBJ2-5; 12 bases match TRBD2. CDR1 and CDR2 from the germline V gene are SGHTA and FQGNSA. The CDR3 has 16 residues. Trimming cost V 3 bases and J 1 base; bases outside gene matches: 3. As DNA, the CDR3 is TGTGCCAGCAGCTTCTCGACTAGCGGGGGCCAAGAGACCCAGTACTTC. Residues: CASSFSTSGGQETQYF.

The rearrangement links TRBV7-3 to TRBJ1-2; 8 positions match TRBD1. The CDR3 covers 13 residues. Germline loops: CDR1 SGHTA, CDR2 FQGTGA. V dropped 4 bases and J dropped 6; count of bases not matched to a gene: 4. CDR3 bases: TGTGCCAGCAGCTCTCGGACAGGGAATGGCTACACCTTC. This sequence encodes CASSSRTGNGYTF.

As to this clone: It may be a read error: a sequence one base away is much more abundant. At the DNA level, this CDR3 is encoded by other sequences in the same sample as well. This chain uses TRBV6-5 with TRBJ1-1, with 8 bases matching TRBD1. The germline V gene encodes CDR1 MNHEY and CDR2 SVGAGI. The J segment lost 1 base and the V segment lost 6 bases, leaving 4 bases of the junction unmatched. The CDR3 consists of 14 residues. CDR3 region: CASSSDRGNTEAFF. DNA of the CDR3: TGTGCCAGCAGCTCCGACAGGGGGAACACTGAAGCTTTCTTT.

The J gene is TRBJ2-5, the V gene TRBV6-1; 8 positions agree with TRBD2. In germline, CDR1 is MNHNS, CDR2 SASEGT. The CDR3 totals 15 residues. Trimming removed 7 bases from V and 1 base from J; junction bases left unmatched: 8. CDR3 sequence reads: CASTGLANSQETQYF. The CDR3 nucleotides are TGTGCCAGCACCGGACTAGCAAACTCCCAAGAGACCCAGTACTTC.

This clone was seen more than once but under ten times. This sequence joins TRBV6-5 and TRBJ2-7; TRBD2 matches at 7 bases. The germline V gene has CDR1 MNHEY and CDR2 SVGAGI. Trimming at V came to 5 bases and at J to 7 bases, leaving 11 bases not matched to a gene. CDR3 length: 14 residues. This CDR3 reads CASSLNGGSGEQYF. For the CDR3, the DNA is TGTGCCAGCAGTCTGAACGGGGGGAGTGGAGAGCAGTACTTC.

V gene TRBV2 combines with J gene TRBJ2-3, with 11 bases fitting TRBD2. The V segment lost 2 bases and the J segment 12 bases; nucleotides outside the gene matches: 1. Per germline, CDR1 SNHLY and CDR2 FYNNEI. This CDR3 spans 12 amino acids. The CDR3 DNA follows: TGTGCCAGCAGTGAAACTAGCGGGAGTCAGTATTTT. Translating it yields CASSETSGSQYF.